These 20 T cell receptor beta chains share one sample of origin, sequenced in a study of blood T cell repertoires in COVID-19. Measured with immunoSEQ multiplex PCR; TCRdb has only the in-frame clones, and not every one. The sample holds fewer than 200,000 clones; over 70% are singletons and the top ten take less than 4%. Input material: PBMCs or T cells enriched from blood (not recorded which). Receptors originate from a woman aged 45-65 years in a cohort exposed to, infected with or recovered from COVID-19 (not recorded which).

J is TRBJ2-7 and V is TRBV4-2; D remains unclear. This CDR3 is built from 14 residues. CDR1 is LGHNA and CDR2 is YNFKEQ in the germline V gene. Trimming removed 1 base from V and 4 bases from J, with 11 bases in between. This chain's CDR3 is CASSQGRDIYEQYF. DNA of the CDR3: TGTGCCAGCAGCCAAGGGCGAGACATATACGAGCAGTACTTC.

J is TRBJ1-6 and V is TRBV27; D remains ambiguous. The CDR3 runs 15 residues. Deletions cut 5 bases from V and 7 bases from J, with 15 bases between. Germline values: CDR1 MNHEY, CDR2 SMNVEV (reference sequence). This chain's CDR3 is CASSTSMRGNSPLHF. CDR3 bases: TGTGCCAGCAGTACCAGCATGCGGGGAAATTCACCCCTCCACTTT.

This clone has only a few counts. The genes are TRBV11-2 and TRBJ2-7; TRBD2 is a possible D gene (6 bases). The CDR3 contains 14 residues. Germline V CDR1 and CDR2: SGHAT, FQNNGV. The V end was cut by 5 bases, the J end by 2 bases, with 13 bases between. The CDR3 coding sequence is TGTGCCAGCAGCCTTAATGCGGGGACCTACGAGCAGTACTTC. As protein: CASSLNAGTYEQYF.

The rearrangement links TRBV28 to TRBJ1-6; 11 bases line up with TRBD1. The CDR3 is 16 amino acids. Germline CDR1 MDHEN, CDR2 SYDVKM. V lost 6 bases, J lost 10 bases, and 11 bases stayed unmatched. CDR3 DNA: TGTGCCAGCAGCCCACTAGGACAGGGGGCTTGGTCACCCCTCCACTTT. Translating gives CASSPLGQGAWSPLHF.

The chain carries TRBV9 and TRBJ1-6; 9 nucleotides align to TRBD1. With 4 bases clipped from V and 9 bases from J, the junction kept 8 bases outside the gene matches. This CDR3 contains 15 residues. Germline lookup yields CDR1 SGDLS and CDR2 YYNGEE. CDR3 DNA sequence: TGTGCCAGCAGCCCACCGGGACAGGGAGTTTCACCCCTCCACTTT. Translation: CASSPPGQGVSPLHF.

V and J are TRBV28 and TRBJ1-1; D may be TRBD1 (5 bases). The CDR3 loop spans 15 amino acids. V was shortened by 6 bases and J by 6 bases, with 20 bases between the two germline ends. Germline V gives CDR1 MDHEN, CDR2 SYDVKM. The DNA of the CDR3 is TGTGCCAGCAGCGAGACTCAGGGTTATACGGCTGAAGCTTTCTTT. Its protein product is CASSETQGYTAEAFF.

This chain uses TRBV11-2 with TRBJ2-5, with D possibly matching TRBD1 (6 bases). The CDR3 runs 16 residues. Between the trimmed V and J ends, which lost 0 bases and 0 bases, there was a span of 11 bases. CDR1 and CDR2 from the germline V gene are SGHAT and FQNNGV. The CDR3 reads CASSLDGTSYQETQYF. DNA for the CDR3: TGTGCCAGCAGCTTAGATGGGACATCGTACCAAGAGACCCAGTACTTC.

The chain uses TRBV5-1 and TRBJ2-1, with D possibly matching TRBD2 (6 bases). Germline lookup yields CDR1 SGHRS and CDR2 YFSETQ. Trimming took 0 bases from V and 3 from J, leaving 10 bases between them. The CDR3 contains 15 residues. The DNA for the CDR3 is TGCGCCAGCAGCTTGGGTCGGGGACTCTACAATGAGCAGTTCTTC. Residues: CASSLGRGLYNEQFF.

This chain links TRBV28 with TRBJ1-1, with D possibly matching TRBD1 (5 bases). The V and J ends lost 11 bases and 1 base respectively, with 14 bases between them. Germline-derived CDR1 and CDR2 are MDHEN and SYDVKM. CDR3 length equals 13 residues. CDR3 coding DNA: TGTGCCGTCCAGGGCAGACAGAACACTGAAGCTTTCTTT. This translates into CAVQGRQNTEAFF.

This chain joins TRBV5-4 and TRBJ1-6; perhaps TRBD1 as D (6 bases). Germline-derived CDR1 and CDR2 are SGHNT and YYREEE (reference sequence). This CDR3 has 15 amino acids. The V end was cut by 5 bases, the J end by 6 bases, with 15 bases between. The CDR3 is CASSFFRDINSPLHF. Written as DNA, the CDR3 is TGTGCCAGCAGTTTTTTCCGGGACATTAATTCACCCCTCCACTTT.

V usage is TRBV6-2 or TRBV6-3 and J usage is TRBJ2-2; D remains ambiguous. Per the germline V gene, CDR1 is MNHEY and CDR2 is SVGEGT. V was trimmed by 2 bases and J by 11 bases, leaving 15 bases between them. CDR3 size: 14 residues. In nucleotides, the CDR3 is TGTGCCAGCAGTTACATCCCCCCGGTACTAGAGCTGTTTTTT. As protein: CASSYIPPVLELFF.

This clone appeared a few times. The chain employs TRBV5-1 and TRBJ2-3; no clear D gene. CDR3 length equals 13 residues. Looked up from germline, CDR1 is SGHRS and CDR2 is YFSETQ. V lost 5 bases, J lost 1 base, and 8 bases lay in between. The CDR3 nucleotides read TGCGCCAGCAGTTCCCAGGGCACAGATACGCAGTATTTT. It translates to CASSSQGTDTQYF.

The rearrangement links TRBV11-2 to TRBJ2-4; D gene unclear. This CDR3 region has 16 residues. The V gene's germline CDR1 is SGHAT and CDR2 FQNNGV. Trimming stripped 4 bases from V and 1 base from J, with 14 bases between. CDR3 DNA sequence: TGTGCCAGCAGCTCACCGTCTCCCGGGGCCAAAAACATTCAGTACTTC. Its protein is CASSSPSPGAKNIQYF.

This rearrangement joins TRBV5-1 to TRBJ2-7; 8 nucleotides align to TRBD2. V was pared by 0 bases and J by 0 bases, with 8 bases of the junction left unmatched. Germline values: CDR1 SGHRS, CDR2 YFSETQ. CDR3 length: 17 residues. CDR3 region: CASSLEASGLHSYEQYF. CDR3 sequence (DNA): TGCGCCAGCAGCTTGGAGGCTAGCGGGCTCCACTCCTACGAGCAGTACTTC. Drawing the rest from reference TRBV5-1 and TRBJ2-7, the complete variable domain is KAGVTQTPRYLIKTRGQQVTLSCSPISGHRSVSWYQQTPGQGLQFLFEYFSETQRNKGNFPGRFSGRQFSNSRSEMNVSTLELGDSALYLCASSLEASGLHSYEQYFGPGTRLTVT.

The V gene is TRBV11-3, the J gene TRBJ1-1, with TRBD1 matching 8 bases. Germline V CDR1 and CDR2: SGHNT, YENEEA. J lost 1 base, V lost 0 bases, and 1 base had no gene match. The CDR3 spans 15 residues. As DNA, the CDR3 is TGTGCCAGCAGCTTAGAGACAGGGGAGAACACTGAAGCTTTCTTT. Translation gives CASSLETGENTEAFF.

This chain joins TRBV7-9 and TRBJ2-1; 7 bases fit TRBD2. This CDR3 is built from 16 residues. Trimming removed 1 base from V and 8 bases from J; junction bases left unmatched: 11. Germline CDR1 and CDR2: SEHNR and FQNEAQ (reference sequence). The CDR3 bases are TGTGCCAGCAGCTTAGACAGAGCGGGGATAGTCTATGAGCAGTTCTTC. Its protein is CASSLDRAGIVYEQFF.

CDR3 DNA sequence: TGTGCCATCAGTGCACGGTCCACGGACAATGAGCAGTTCTTC. This gives the protein CAISARSTDNEQFF. The chain joins TRBV10-3 to TRBJ2-1; D is undetermined. This CDR3 has 14 amino acids. With 4 bases removed from V and 5 bases from J, the gap between germline ends came to 12 bases. The V gene's germline CDR1 is ENHRY and CDR2 SYGVKD.

The DNA for the CDR3 is TGTGCCACCAGACAGGACACATCTAATGAAAAACTGTTTTTT. This sequence encodes CATRQDTSNEKLFF. The chain employs TRBV15 and TRBJ1-4; D possibly corresponds to TRBD1 (5 bases). CDR1 is LNHNV and CDR2 is YYDKDF in the germline V gene (reference sequence). V was pared by 6 bases and J by 3 bases, with 11 bases between. CDR3 length: 14 residues.

The genes are TRBV19 and TRBJ2-2, with TRBD2 matching 10 bases. The trim removed 6 bases at V and 0 bases at J, leaving 4 bases unmatched. Germline CDR1 LNHDA, CDR2 SQIVND (reference sequence). The CDR3 covers 16 residues. Here the CDR3 DNA reads TGTGCCAGTAGAAACACTAGCGGGGCGAACACCGGGGAGCTGTTTTTT. As protein: CASRNTSGANTGELFF.

J is TRBJ2-3 and V is TRBV9; TRBD1 aligns across 9 bases. CDR1 and CDR2 (germline): SGDLS, YYNGEE. Trimming at V came to 3 bases and at J to 1 base, leaving 3 bases not matched to a gene. The CDR3 extends over 15 amino acids. CDR3 in DNA: TGTGCCAGCAGCGCCAGGACAGGGGGCACAGATACGCAGTATTTT. Encoded protein: CASSARTGGTDTQYF.